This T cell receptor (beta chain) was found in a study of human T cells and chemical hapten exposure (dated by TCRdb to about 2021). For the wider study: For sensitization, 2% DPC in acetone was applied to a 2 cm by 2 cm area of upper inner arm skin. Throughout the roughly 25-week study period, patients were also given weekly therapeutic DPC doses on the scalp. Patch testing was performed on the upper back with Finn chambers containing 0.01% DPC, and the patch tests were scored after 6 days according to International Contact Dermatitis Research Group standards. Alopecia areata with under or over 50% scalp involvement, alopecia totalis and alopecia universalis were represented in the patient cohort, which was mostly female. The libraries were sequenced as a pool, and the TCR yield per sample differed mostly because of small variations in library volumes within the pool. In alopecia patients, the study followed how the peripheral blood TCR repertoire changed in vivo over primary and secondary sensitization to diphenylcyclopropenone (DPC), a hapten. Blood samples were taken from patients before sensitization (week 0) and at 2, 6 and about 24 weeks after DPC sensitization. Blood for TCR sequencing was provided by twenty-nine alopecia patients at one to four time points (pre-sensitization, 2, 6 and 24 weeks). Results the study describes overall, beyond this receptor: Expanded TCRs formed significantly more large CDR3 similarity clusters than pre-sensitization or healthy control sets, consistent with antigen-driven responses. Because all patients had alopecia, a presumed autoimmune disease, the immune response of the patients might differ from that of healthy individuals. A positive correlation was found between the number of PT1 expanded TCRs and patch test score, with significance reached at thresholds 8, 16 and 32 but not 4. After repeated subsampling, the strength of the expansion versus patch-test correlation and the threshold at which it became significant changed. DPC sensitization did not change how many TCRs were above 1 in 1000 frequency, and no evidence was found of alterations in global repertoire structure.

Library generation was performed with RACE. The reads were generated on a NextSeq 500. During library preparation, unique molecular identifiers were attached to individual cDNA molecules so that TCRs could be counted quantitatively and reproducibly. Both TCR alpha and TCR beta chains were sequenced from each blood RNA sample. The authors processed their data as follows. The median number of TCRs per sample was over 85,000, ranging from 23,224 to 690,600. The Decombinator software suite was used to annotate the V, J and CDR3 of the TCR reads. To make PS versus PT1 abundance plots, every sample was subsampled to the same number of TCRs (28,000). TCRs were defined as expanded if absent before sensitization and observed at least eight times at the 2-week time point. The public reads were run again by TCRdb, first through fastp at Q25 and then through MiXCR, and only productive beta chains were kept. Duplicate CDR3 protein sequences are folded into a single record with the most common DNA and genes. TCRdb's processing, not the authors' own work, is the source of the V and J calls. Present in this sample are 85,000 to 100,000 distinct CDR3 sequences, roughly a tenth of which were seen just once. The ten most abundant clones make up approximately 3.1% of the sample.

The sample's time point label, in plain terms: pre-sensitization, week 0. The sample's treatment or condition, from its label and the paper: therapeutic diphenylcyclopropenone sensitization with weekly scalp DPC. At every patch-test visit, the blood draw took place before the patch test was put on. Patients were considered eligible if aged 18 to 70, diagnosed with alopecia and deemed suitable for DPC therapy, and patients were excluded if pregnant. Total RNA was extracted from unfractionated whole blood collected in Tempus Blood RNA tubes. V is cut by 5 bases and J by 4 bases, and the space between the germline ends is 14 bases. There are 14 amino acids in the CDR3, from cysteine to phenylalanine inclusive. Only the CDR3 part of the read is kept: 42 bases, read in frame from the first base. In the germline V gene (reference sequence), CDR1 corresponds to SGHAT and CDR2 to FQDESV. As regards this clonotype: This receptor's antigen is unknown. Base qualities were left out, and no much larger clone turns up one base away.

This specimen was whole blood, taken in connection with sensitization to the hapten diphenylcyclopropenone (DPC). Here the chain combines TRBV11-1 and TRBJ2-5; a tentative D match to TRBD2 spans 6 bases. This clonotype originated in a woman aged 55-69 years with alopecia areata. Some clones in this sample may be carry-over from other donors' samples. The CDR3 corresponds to CASSPEVAAETQYF. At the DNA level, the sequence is TGTGCCAGCAGCCCGGAGGTAGCGGCAGAGACCCAGTACTTC.